The next 22 T cell receptor beta chains were all read from a single sample in a study of regulatory T cells in long-lasting Graves disease. Regarding time point: persistent/refractory GD, antithyroid drugs over 5 years with positive TRAb. PBMC-extracted RNA yielded the TCR library. Libraries of TCR beta came from iRepertoire HTBI primers plus Arm-PCR of CDR3 regions. TCRdb used MiXCR to reprocess the multiplex PCR reads, holding one entry per CDR3 protein. The data show approximately 350,000 distinct CDR3 sequences, with 20% to 25% seen just once and around a quarter held by the top ten. The sample in question was peripheral blood mononuclear cells (PBMCs), obtained when the disease was refractory, from a patient treated with antithyroid drugs. These receptors all come from a middle-aged woman with Graves disease.

This chain connects TRBV4-2 to TRBJ1-5, with no clear D. Germline V CDR1 and CDR2: LGHNA, YNFKEQ. With 1 base removed from V and 3 bases from J, the gap between germline ends came to 10 bases. This CDR3 is 15 amino acids long. CDR3 sequence reads: CASSQGRQNNQPQHF. CDR3 in DNA: TGTGCCAGCAGCCAAGGGAGGCAGAACAATCAGCCCCAGCATTTT.

This clonotype occurred a few times. The V and J genes are TRBV29-1 and TRBJ2-2; 14 nucleotides match TRBD2. CDR1 and CDR2 from the germline V gene are SQVTM and ANQGSEA. V lost 6 bases to trimming and J lost 1 base; unmatched junction nucleotides: 7. This CDR3 is built from 17 residues. Here the CDR3 reads CSVTGTSGSMNTGELFF. CDR3 coding DNA: TGCAGCGTGACCGGGACTAGCGGGAGTATGAACACCGGGGAGCTGTTTTTT.

The J gene is TRBJ2-2, the V gene TRBV11-1; 10 bases line up with TRBD1. Germline CDR1 SGHAT, CDR2 FQDESV (reference sequence). With 1 base clipped from V and 5 bases from J, the junction kept 4 bases outside the gene matches. CDR3 length: 16 residues. CDR3 bases: TGTGCCAGCAGCTTAGAATGGACAGGGGGGACCGGGGAGCTGTTTTTT. Amino acids: CASSLEWTGGTGELFF.

The CDR3 sequence is CASSLGRVENYGYTF. Here the CDR3 DNA reads TGTGCCAGCAGTTTAGGGAGGGTGGAGAACTATGGCTACACCTTC. The chain carries TRBV12-3 or TRBV12-4 and TRBJ1-2; D gene unclear. CDR3 size: 15 residues. The V and J ends lost 1 base and 2 bases respectively, with 11 bases between them.

This clonotype was seen only a few times. The chain joins TRBV28 to TRBJ1-5; D ambiguous. Trimming took off 3 bases at V and 6 bases at J, with 6 bases between the two ends. The CDR3 is made up of 12 amino acids. Germline V gene lookup returns CDR1 MDHEN and CDR2 SYDVKM. Written as DNA, the CDR3 is TGTGCCAGCAGTTTTTCAGCTCAGCCCCAGCATTTT. As protein: CASSFSAQPQHF.

This rearrangement joins TRBV6-2 or TRBV6-3 to TRBJ1-3; unclear D gene. The CDR3 covers 16 residues. Germline-derived CDR1 and CDR2 are MNHEY and SVGEGT. The V and J ends lost 0 bases and 4 bases respectively, with 13 bases between them. CDR3 residues: CASSYSPGSLGNTIYF. The CDR3 coding sequence is TGTGCCAGCAGTTACTCCCCTGGTTCTTTAGGAAACACCATATATTTT.

The chain recombines TRBV11-1 with TRBJ2-2, with TRBD2 matching over 11 bases. The CDR3 extends over 17 amino acids. Germline V gene data show CDR1 as SGHAT and CDR2 as FQDESV (reference sequence). The V and J ends lost 3 bases and 1 base, in that order; junction bases with no gene match: 4. CDR3 residues: CASSFPTSGENTGELFF. CDR3 nucleotide sequence: TGTGCCAGCAGCTTCCCGACTAGCGGGGAGAACACCGGGGAGCTGTTTTTT.

This chain connects TRBV5-1 to TRBJ2-2; TRBD2 might be the D (6 bases). Germline CDR1 is SGHRS and CDR2 is YFSETQ. This CDR3 is built from 14 residues. The V and J ends lost 4 bases and 4 bases respectively, with 11 bases between them. The CDR3 coding sequence is TGCGCCAGCAGCCTGCGGGGAGTCACCGGGGAGCTGTTTTTT. This encodes CASSLRGVTGELFF.

This clonotype was detected a few times. The genes are TRBV28 and TRBJ2-3; D is tentatively TRBD1 or TRBD2 (7 bases each). With 4 bases removed from V and 3 bases from J, the gap between germline ends came to 14 bases. The CDR3 runs 15 residues. CDR1 and CDR2 (germline): MDHEN, SYDVKM. The DNA for the CDR3 is TGTGCCAGCAGTTCCAACAGGGGAGGGACAGATACGCAGTATTTT. Amino acid sequence: CASSSNRGGTDTQYF. The full variable domain, completed using reference TRBV28 and TRBJ2-3, is DVKVTQSSRYLVKRTGEKVFLECVQDMDHENMFWYRQDPGLGLRLIYFSYDVKMKEKGDIPEGYSVSREKKERFSLILESASTNQTSMYLCASSSNRGGTDTQYFGPGTRLTVL.

This clonotype was seen a few times. The chain uses TRBV2 and TRBJ1-4; TRBD1 might be the D (5 bases). CDR1 is SNHLY and CDR2 is FYNNEI in the germline V gene. CDR3 length equals 11 residues. V was pared by 8 bases and J by 7 bases, with 8 bases between. The CDR3 DNA reads TGTGCCAGCCTTCAGGGTGAAAAACTGTTTTTT. Its protein is CASLQGEKLFF.

This clonotype was picked up many times. The chain combines TRBV15 with TRBJ1-1; D perhaps matches TRBD1 (5 bases). The CDR3 covers 15 residues. Germline lookup yields CDR1 LNHNV and CDR2 YYDKDF (reference sequence). V dropped 0 bases and J dropped 1 base, with 9 bases sitting between them. The CDR3 region has the DNA TGTGCCACCAGCAGAGAAAGGACACAGAACACTGAAGCTTTCTTT. Amino acids: CATSRERTQNTEAFF.

As concerns this clonotype: This may come from a read error, since a much larger clone is one base off. The chain links TRBV29-1 to TRBJ2-7; D uncertain. This CDR3 spans 14 amino acids. Germline values: CDR1 SQVTM, CDR2 ANQGSEA. DNA of the CDR3: TGCAGCGTCGCCCTCAGAGTTGGGCTCGACGAGCAGCACTTC. This codes for CSVALRVGLDEQHF.

This clonotype was observed many times. The rearrangement joins TRBV20-1 to TRBJ1-4; possibly TRBD1 for D (5 bases). Germline lookup yields CDR1 DFQATT and CDR2 SNEGSKA (reference sequence). The CDR3 loop spans 13 amino acids. V was shortened by 6 bases and J by 6 bases, with 14 bases between the two germline ends. The CDR3 region has the DNA TGCAGTGCGGGGGACCATCCATATGAAAAACTGTTTTTT. This translates into CSAGDHPYEKLFF.

This clonotype was counted ten times or more. The chain carries TRBV29-1 and TRBJ1-1, with 9 bases aligning to TRBD1. The junction had 5 bases not matched to a gene; V was cut back by 5 bases and J by 4 bases. The CDR3 length is 13 residues. Per the germline V gene, CDR1 is SQVTM and CDR2 is ANQGSEA. The CDR3 loop is CSVSYRGPTEAFF. In DNA form, the CDR3 reads TGCAGCGTTTCCTACAGGGGGCCCACTGAAGCTTTCTTT.

The table lists this clonotype with many counts. The chain recombines TRBV28 with TRBJ1-2; weak D call: TRBD1 (6 bases). The CDR3 runs to 15 residues. Looked up from germline, CDR1 is MDHEN and CDR2 is SYDVKM. Trimming removed 3 bases from V and 6 bases from J, with 17 bases in between. CDR3 in amino acids: CASSFDVGGIDGYTF. CDR3 in DNA: TGTGCCAGCAGTTTTGATGTAGGGGGTATTGATGGCTACACCTTC.

The sample holds many counts of this clonotype. The CDR3 reads CASRRGGQAPKGYGYTF. DNA for the CDR3: TGTGCCAGCAGGCGGGGGGGACAGGCCCCGAAAGGCTATGGCTACACCTTC. The V and J genes are TRBV7-8 and TRBJ1-2; TRBD1 matches at 8 bases. CDR1 is SGHVS, CDR2 FQNEAQ, per germline. The CDR3 has 17 residues. The J segment lost 4 bases and the V segment lost 6 bases, leaving 16 bases of the junction unmatched.

The chain couples TRBV12-3 or TRBV12-4 to TRBJ1-4; D possibly corresponds to TRBD1 (5 bases). V lost 4 bases and J 8 bases, leaving 17 bases between the germline ends. CDR3 length: 15 amino acids. As DNA, the CDR3 is TGTGCCAGCAGTTACTCGAGGGACCCTTTGGAAAAACTGTTTTTT. It yields the protein CASSYSRDPLEKLFF.

A word on this clonotype: A read error may be the cause here, since a much bigger clone is one base away. The chain carries TRBV12-3 or TRBV12-4 and TRBJ2-4; D remains ambiguous. This CDR3 is 14 amino acids long. The CDR3 region is CASRFVGGKNVQYF. CDR3 nucleotides: TGTGCCAGCCGATTTGTAGGTGGCAAAAACGTTCAGTACTTC.

This clonotype occurred many times. The rearrangement links TRBV12-3 or TRBV12-4 to TRBJ2-7, with 7 bases fitting TRBD2. The junction had 7 bases not matched to a gene; V was cut back by 6 bases and J by 2 bases. The CDR3 sequence is 14 residues long. In DNA form, the CDR3 reads TGTGCCAGCAGGGCCGGGACTAACACCTACGAGCAGTACTTC. It specifies CASRAGTNTYEQYF.

The V gene is TRBV10-1, the J gene TRBJ1-6; D is ambiguous. V gave up 3 bases and J gave up 8 bases, with 8 bases separating them. This CDR3 spans 13 amino acids. Germline CDR1 is WNHNN and CDR2 is SYGVQD (reference sequence). The CDR3: CASSDGVDSPLHF. The CDR3 DNA is TGCGCCAGCAGTGATGGAGTCGATTCACCCCTCCACTTT.

The V and J genes are TRBV19 and TRBJ2-7; 8 nucleotides align to TRBD2. With 5 bases clipped from V and 1 base from J, the junction kept 13 bases outside the gene matches. Germline V gene sequence: CDR1 LNHDA, CDR2 SQIVND (reference sequence). The CDR3 covers 17 residues. Written as DNA, the CDR3 is TGTGCCAGTAGTGTACAGGGCGGCGGGAGGACATCCTACGAGCAGTACTTC. Translated, it gives CASSVQGGGRTSYEQYF.

This clonotype came up many times. The chain has TRBV6-1 and TRBJ2-2; 12 nucleotides match TRBD2. This CDR3 has 17 residues. After removal of 6 bases from V and 6 bases from J, the junction contained 11 bases not matched to a gene. The germline V gene encodes CDR1 MNHNS and CDR2 SASEGT. The CDR3 DNA follows: TGTGCCAGCAGCCTACTAGCGGGAGGCTCTCAGTCCGGGGAGCTGTTTTTT. Translated: CASSLLAGGSQSGELFF.